This T cell receptor beta chain was retrieved from a study of shared clonotypes between healthy human individuals. The wider study: Two women and three men aged 18 to 49 served as donors.

Using immunoSEQ multiplex PCR, the repertoire was profiled, and TCRdb retains in-frame clones only, with some absent. The table includes about 1,900,000 clones, over 85% detected once. Findings and caveats of the study: It was the non-shared clonotypes that had lower generation probabilities than clonotypes shared by all four donors. Between a handful of donors, naive CD4 clonotypes were shared at a level of about 5%.

As defined, naive CD8 cells were CD45RO-negative and positively selected for CCR7, with terminally differentiated effector memory CD45RA+ cells excluded. Germline-derived CDR1 and CDR2 are SGHRS and YFSETQ. Trimming took off 4 bases at V and 1 base at J, with 10 bases between the two ends. This CDR3 region has 14 residues. A word on this clone: The antigen remains undetermined.

The sequenced sample consisted of naive CD8+ T cells sorted from blood. The origin of this receptor is a man younger than 35 in good health. V is TRBV5-1 and J is TRBJ2-3; D unclear. In DNA, the CDR3 is TGCGCCAGCAGCGATTCCCCAGGCACAGATACGCAGTATTTT. Translating gives CASSDSPGTDTQYF.